This T cell receptor (beta chain) was sequenced during a study of cytomegalovirus exposure and HLA in healthy donors. Study-level points and caveats: Among TCR beta chains of equal frequency, HLA-associated ones were more clonally expanded in a later analysis. Certain sequence variants were highly shared and formed a cluster, and this cluster was likely a sequencing artifact. Association of a missense DCLRE1C variant with TCR beta V- and J-gene trimming was reported in a later analysis.

A word on this clone: What it binds is not known.

13 Jbeta primers and 60 Vbeta primers were used for the PCR. The method was immunoSEQ multiplex PCR; TCRdb's version includes in-frame clones alone and lacks a portion of them. The sample consists of some 180,000 clones, around 79% of them appearing once. The sample taken for sequencing was PBMCs. This clonotype originated in a woman in her thirties in good health and CMV-seropositive.

The DNA of the CDR3 is TGTGCCAGCAGCCGGAGACTAGCGGGGGTAGATACGCAGTATTTT. Translated: CASSRRLAGVDTQYF. V gene TRBV7-8 combines with J gene TRBJ2-3; 12 nucleotides line up with TRBD2. The CDR3 runs to 15 residues. Germline lookup yields CDR1 SGHVS and CDR2 FQNEAQ. The trim removed 5 bases at V and 5 bases at J, leaving 5 bases unmatched.